This T cell receptor (beta chain) was sequenced during a study of T cell responses to AZD1222 COVID-19 vaccine. Measured with immunoSEQ multiplex PCR; TCRdb has only the in-frame clones, and not every one. The sample lists about 140,000 clones, 92% occurring once. Trimming removed 3 bases from V and 1 base from J, with 16 bases in between. Germline CDR1 and CDR2: SGDLS and YYNGEE. The CDR3 runs 16 residues. Study observations and caveats: Nearly half of unique spike-specific TCRs reportedly avoided B.1.351 and B.1.1.7 mutated regions. Spike-specific TCRs gained breadth and depth after people received two AZD1222 doses.

Comment on this clone: Its matching antigen is unknown.

The clonotype originates from an adult who received the AZD1222 COVID-19 vaccine. The V call is TRBV9, the J call TRBJ1-1, with D maybe TRBD1 (6 bases). This material consisted of peripheral blood, taken 28 days after the second AZD1222 dose. The CDR3 DNA is TGTGCCAGCAGCGGACCGGCAGGGGCGGGGAACACTGAAGCTTTCTTT. Translation gives CASSGPAGAGNTEAFF. The full variable domain, with the rest looked up from reference TRBV9 and TRBJ1-1, is DSGVTQTPKHLITATGQRVTLRCSPRSGDLSVYWYQQSLDQGLQFLIQYYNGEERAKGNILERFSAQQFPDLHSELNLSSLELGDSALYFCASSGPAGAGNTEAFFGQGTRLTVV.